The clone carrying this TCR beta chain was seen a single time. These data are taken from a study of blood T cell repertoires in COVID-19. This CDR3 has 16 amino acids. V was shortened by 0 bases and J by 4 bases, with 12 bases between the two germline ends. Germline CDR1 is LGHDT and CDR2 is YNNKEL (reference sequence). Patients from Seattle were sampled longitudinally, starting during active infection. Assay used: immunoSEQ multiplex PCR; TCRdb lists only in-frame clones, some missing. Among just over 300,000 clones listed, under 90% were seen once. The chain is built from TRBV3-1 (or the pseudogene TRBV3-2) and TRBJ1-4; D perhaps matches TRBD1 (6 bases). Sequenced input: peripheral blood. This TCR was recovered from a woman aged 25 to 45 with COVID-19, enrolled during active disease. The CDR3 is CASSQDVGRGNEKLFF. The CDR3 coding sequence is TGTGCCAGCAGCCAAGATGTAGGCAGGGGTAATGAAAAACTGTTTTTT.